The 7 T cell receptor beta chains below were found in one sample sequenced in a study of OX40 agonist ivuxolimab in advanced cancers. The table came from immunoSEQ multiplex PCR; TCRdb's copy has only in-frame clones and leaves some out. The sample has 100,000 to 130,000 clones; 80% to 95% are singletons. This material consisted of CD4+ or CD8+ T cells sorted from blood, taken in a trial of the OX40 agonist ivuxolimab. These receptors were obtained from an adult with an advanced solid tumor such as melanoma, head and neck, liver or kidney cancer.

The V gene is TRBV18, the J gene TRBJ1-5; no clear D. CDR1 is KGHSH, CDR2 LQKENI, per germline. V lost 5 bases and J 2 bases, leaving 10 bases between the germline ends. The CDR3 extends over 14 amino acids. The CDR3 reads CASSGMRGNQPQHF. The CDR3 coding sequence is TGTGCCAGCTCAGGGATGAGGGGCAATCAGCCCCAGCATTTT.

The chain combines TRBV5-1 with TRBJ2-4, with TRBD1 matching over 8 bases. The ends lost 4 bases at V and 3 bases at J; junction bases unmatched: 6. This CDR3 comprises 15 residues. Germline values: CDR1 SGHRS, CDR2 YFSETQ. The CDR3 sequence: CASSVTGQVKNIQYF. The CDR3 nucleotides read TGCGCCAGCAGCGTGACGGGACAGGTCAAAAACATTCAGTACTTC.

This chain uses TRBV7-3 with TRBJ1-1; 7 bases are a match to TRBD1. J was trimmed by 11 bases and V by 5 bases; bases with no gene match: 11. CDR1 and CDR2 (germline): SGHTA, FQGTGA. There are 13 residues in the CDR3. CDR3 nucleotide sequence: TGTGCCAGCAGCCAGGGGACAGATTCGGCCGCTTTCTTT. It encodes CASSQGTDSAAFF.

The chain uses TRBV5-6 and TRBJ1-1; possibly TRBD1 for D (6 bases). Trimming took off 4 bases at V and 1 base at J, with 14 bases between the two ends. The CDR3 has 15 residues. Germline CDR1 and CDR2: SGHDT and YYEEEE. The CDR3 DNA reads TGTGCCAGCAGCCTTACAGGGAACCCGAACACTGAAGCTTTCTTT. Residues: CASSLTGNPNTEAFF.

This chain uses TRBV18 with TRBJ2-5, with D perhaps given as TRBD1 or TRBD2 (5 bases each). This CDR3 spans 14 amino acids. Germline-derived CDR1 and CDR2 are KGHSH and LQKENI. Deletions cut 4 bases from V and 2 bases from J, with 11 bases between. CDR3 DNA sequence: TGTGCCAGCTCACGAGGGGCGGCTCAAGAGACCCAGTACTTC. Translated: CASSRGAAQETQYF.

The chain has TRBV10-3 and TRBJ2-1; no clear D. V was pared by 5 bases and J by 5 bases, with 4 bases between. The CDR3 is made up of 11 amino acids. Germline values: CDR1 ENHRY, CDR2 SYGVKD. This CDR3 is CAISLNNEQFF. The CDR3 coding sequence is TGTGCCATCAGTCTAAACAATGAGCAGTTCTTC.

The rearrangement links TRBV6-5 to TRBJ2-2, with D unresolved. CDR1 is MNHEY, CDR2 SVGAGI, per germline. Trimming pared 7 bases from V and 3 bases from J, leaving 12 bases between. This CDR3 is built from 14 residues. The CDR3 is CASKVGKYTGELFF. For the CDR3, the DNA is TGTGCCAGCAAGGTGGGCAAGTACACCGGGGAGCTGTTTTTT.